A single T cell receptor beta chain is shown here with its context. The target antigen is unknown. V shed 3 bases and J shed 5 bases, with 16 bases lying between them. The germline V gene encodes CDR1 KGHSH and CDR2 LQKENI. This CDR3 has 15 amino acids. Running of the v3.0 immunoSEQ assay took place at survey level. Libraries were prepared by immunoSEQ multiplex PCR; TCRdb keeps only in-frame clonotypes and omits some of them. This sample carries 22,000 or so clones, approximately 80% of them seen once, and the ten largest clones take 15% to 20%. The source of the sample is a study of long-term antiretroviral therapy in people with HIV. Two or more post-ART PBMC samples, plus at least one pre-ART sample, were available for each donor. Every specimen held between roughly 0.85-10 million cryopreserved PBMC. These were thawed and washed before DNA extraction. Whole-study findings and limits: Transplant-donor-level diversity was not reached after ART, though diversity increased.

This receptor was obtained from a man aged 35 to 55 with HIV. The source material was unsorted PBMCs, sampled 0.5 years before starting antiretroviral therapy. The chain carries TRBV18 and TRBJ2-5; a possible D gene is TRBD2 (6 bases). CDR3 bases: TGTGCCAGCTCACCTCCGGGACTTCCCAGGGAGACCCAGTACTTC. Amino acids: CASSPPGLPRETQYF.